This T cell receptor beta chain was sequenced during a study of CD8 T cells in Susac syndrome. Losses at the gene ends were 3 bases for V and 0 bases for J; bases not matched to a gene: 8. Germline CDR1 is KGHSH and CDR2 is LQKENI. The CDR3 is 18 residues long. Random hexamers were used to reverse transcribe an amount of about 0.5 to 1 ug RNA. TCRdb passed the immunoSEQ multiplex PCR reads through MiXCR, listing each CDR3 protein once. The profile shows 130,000 or so distinct CDR3 sequences, 94% of them singletons. V gene TRBV18 combines with J gene TRBJ2-1, with 10 bases that match TRBD2. The sample comprised CD4+ T cells from PBMCs. The source is a human donor in good health. For the CDR3, the DNA is TGTGCCAGCTCACCGTCACTAGCGGGACACAGCTCCTACAATGAGCAGTTCTTC. Its translation: CASSPSLAGHSSYNEQFF.